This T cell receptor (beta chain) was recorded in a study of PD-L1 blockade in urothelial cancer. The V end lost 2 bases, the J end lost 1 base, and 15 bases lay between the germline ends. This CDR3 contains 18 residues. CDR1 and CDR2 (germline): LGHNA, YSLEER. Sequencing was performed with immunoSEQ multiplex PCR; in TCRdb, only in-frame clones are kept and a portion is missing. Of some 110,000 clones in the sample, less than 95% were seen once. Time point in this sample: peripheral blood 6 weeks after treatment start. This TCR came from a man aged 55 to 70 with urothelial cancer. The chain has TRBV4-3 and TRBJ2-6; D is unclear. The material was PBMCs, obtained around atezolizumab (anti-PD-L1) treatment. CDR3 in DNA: TGCGCCAGCAGCCAATCCCCAGTAACAGTATCTGGGGCCAACGTCCTGACTTTC. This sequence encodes CASSQSPVTVSGANVLTF.